Sequencing of this TCR beta chain was carried out in a study of cytomegalovirus exposure and HLA in healthy donors (dated by TCRdb to about 2017). Regarding the study in general: According to an earlier analysis of a few hundred of the donors, about 179 million T cells yielded 120 million or so unique TCR beta sequences and approximately 300 Gb of sequence data. High-throughput TCR immunosequencing, statistical association of individual TCRs with disease status, and machine learning were combined to predict cytomegalovirus infection status. An earlier analysis of some 500 of the donors used high-throughput TCR beta sequencing to judge whether each TCR beta V gene segment behaved as functional or pseudogenic. HLA typing covered class I and class II loci at four-digit resolution. All discovery cohort repertoires had been generated using a single sequencing platform. Of the roughly 400 genotyped donors, approximately 80% were placed in the genetic ancestry cluster associated with self-reported Caucasian donors. An early release that covered roughly 600 HLA-typed donors contained around 300 gigabases of sequencing data and 85 million to 100 million unique TCR sequences. A separate validation cohort of about 110 different subjects was used in addition to the roughly 670-subject first cohort. The study aimed to test whether cataloging public T cell receptors could reveal signatures of past pathogen exposure. The study used immunosequencing to profile the T cell repertoires of approximately 650 subjects and linked those repertoires to cytomegalovirus serostatus. In a later analysis, previously published TCR beta repertoires from more than 500 donors were re-analyzed and high-resolution HLA genotyping was added so that TCR occurrence patterns could be studied. Donor age, sex, ethnicity and CMV serostatus were collected together with the repertoire data. A later genetic analysis used genome-wide SNP genotypes for about 65% of the 666 donors, treating that subset as a discovery cohort. Rather than drawing on any new phenotypic data, the later analysis identified candidate immune exposures from TCR beta sequences and the way those sequences occurred across donors. Typing coverage differed by locus: A, B, C, DRB1 and DQB1 were typed in roughly 629-640 donors, DQA1 in 522, DPA1 in nearly 610, and DPB1 in 400 to 490. Across some 400 genotyped donors of the cohort, an average of about 250,000 unique TCR beta nucleotide sequences per donor were sequenced, and roughly 20% of those sequences were non-productive. Roughly 5 DR-DQ haplotypes were handled as single units for association and clustering, since linkage in the cohort was strong. Here is what the overall study found, with its caveats: In a later analysis, most CMV-associated TCR beta chains were found to appear HLA-restricted, with HLA associations seemingly driven largely by CMV exposure. In this cohort, only TCR beta chains were sequenced, and detectable features were limited by the absence of alpha or paired-chain data. Some IMGT-functional V segments, including TRBV6-2 and TRBV6-3, could not be told apart with the 87-base-pair reads, so those segments were excluded. In a later genetic analysis, a missense DCLRE1C variant was associated with V-gene and J-gene trimming of TCR beta chains, and the association was replicated in an independent cohort. A later analysis found that HLA-associated TCR beta chains were more clonally expanded and had lower generation probabilities than equally common non-associated chains. A later analysis found that TCR association rates varied across HLA loci, with DRB1 alleles showing the most associated TCRs and HLA-C alleles the fewest. It was suggested by the authors that the approach could potentially be generalized to other disease states and immunological phenotypes. Broadly in line with IMGT annotations, most TCR beta V segments showed up in productive rearrangements about 87% or about 30% of the time in an earlier analysis of around 550 of the donors. Linkage disequilibrium might explain the correlated functional status among segregating V segments, but an unknown experimental factor could not be ruled out. Most TCR sequences were seen in very few donors, while some public TCRs were found in many individuals. A cluster of highly shared sequence variants was judged likely to be a technical artifact of the sequencing pipeline. A further reported finding was that TCR beta sequences accurately predicted the HLA-A and HLA-B alleles for most subjects in the first cohort. A few of the identified cytomegalovirus-associated TCR beta chains were confirmed in vitro to be specific for cytomegalovirus antigens. Sequencing depth was assumed to be roughly uniform across donors in the presence/absence analyses, though that assumption may not hold. In the study, 164 TCR beta chains were listed as associated with cytomegalovirus. Specific HLA alleles were associated with over 15,000 TCR beta sequences at a false discovery rate of 0.05 in a later analysis. A later genetic analysis reported fewer N-insertions in productive TCRs among donors in an Asian-associated ancestry cluster than the approximately 670-donor mean. Because HLA typing was unavailable for some donors at each locus, only the typed subset was used in association tests. Fewer than 20 rarely observed V segments, including chromosome 9 orphons, were excluded from the earlier analysis of a few hundred of the donors because counts were too low. The only immune exposure information available for the cohort was CMV serostatus. The classifier was reported to diagnose cytomegalovirus status with high specificity and sensitivity in both the original cohort and the validation cohort. When HLA alleles, especially DR and DQ, strongly co-occurred, attributing TCR associations to individual alleles was difficult. A later analysis reported that several top co-occurrence clusters appeared linked to parvovirus B19, influenza, CMV and Epstein-Barr virus.

Regarding this clone: This clone's antigen is unknown. No much larger clonotype is one base removed from it; base qualities were not supplied.

The library was prepared using the immunoSEQ multiplex PCR assay. For the multiplex PCR, a mixture combining 60 forward primers for TCR Vbeta segments and 13 reverse primers for TCR Jbeta segments was used. The CDR3 region of rearranged TCR beta genes was amplified from genomic DNA by a multiplex PCR assay. Amplified TCR beta libraries were sequenced as 87-base-pair reads on the Illumina HiSeq System. In the source study's methods: In a later analysis, some 80 million unique TCR beta chains were counted across the 500 to 850 repertoires, and around 10 million of these chains were shared by at least two donors. Raw reads were error-corrected and collapsed into unique sequences with a nearest-neighbor algorithm that merged closely related sequences to remove PCR and sequencing errors. Alignment of CDR3 sequences to IMGT reference sequences was used to assign V, D and J gene segments. For a sequence to be retained, a match of at least six nucleotides to both a V gene segment and a J gene segment was required. Rearrangements were classified as productive when the CDR3 lacked stop codons and remained in frame with V and J, and all other rearrangements were classified as non-productive. CDR3 was defined by IMGT convention, running from the second conserved V-encoded cysteine to the conserved J-encoded phenylalanine. The earlier analysis of about 500 of the donors excluded sequences that lacked an unambiguous match to a single V gene segment. An earlier analysis of just under 600 of the donors called V segments functional above 56.7% productive rearrangements and segregating when the between-donor standard deviation exceeded 5%. A statistical classification framework was built for diagnosing cytomegalovirus status from the catalog of TCR beta chain sequences. V and J gene assignment, in a later analysis, came from comparing TCR nucleotide sequences with IMGT/GENE-DB human TR gene sequences. In a later analysis, CDR3 sequences and most-parsimonious VDJ recombination scenarios were assigned using the TCRdist pipeline. A later analysis defined each TCR beta chain by its CDR3 amino acid sequence plus V-gene family, and excluded reads lacking a unique V-gene family. A later analysis removed several hundred highly shared, low-generation-probability nucleotide sequences to deal with suspected cross-contamination and a sequencing artifact. A later analysis calculated a clonal expansion index for each public chain from normalized within-repertoire ranks of inferred template counts. Generation probabilities in a later analysis came from a VDJ recombination model fitted to out-of-frame rearrangements, and those results were checked against IGoR. In a later analysis, TCR-TCR, TCR-HLA and TCR-CMV co-occurrence was scored with hypergeometric tests, and a repertoire-size bias correction was applied to TCR pairs. False discovery rates were estimated in a later analysis by permuting HLA or CMV assignments 20 times. In a later analysis, co-occurring TCRs were grouped with DBSCAN, and TCRdist sequence similarity was added when clustering was performed within HLA-allele-positive subsets. For co-occurrence clustering, repertoires with fewer than 30,000 or more than 120,000 public chains were excluded, along with 4 to 6 repertoires with anomalous nucleotide sharing. TCRdb's version of the immuneACCESS table is confined to in-frame rearrangements and falls short of the full clone set. An unresolved V gene accounts for under half of the shortfall where checked; the remainder is of unknown origin. V and J calls plus clone size are reproduced from that table; the DNA served to infer D and trimming. For this sample there are 160,000 or so clones; less than 90% appear just once. The ten largest account for approximately 1.9% of the sample.

The cohort was made up of around 720 healthy bone marrow donors. At the time of sampling, every cohort member was nominally healthy, though immune exposures that went unrecorded were likely present. The donor was CMV seronegative and belonged to the group of 352 seronegative cohort members. Every donor gave a peripheral blood sample, and the peripheral blood mononuclear cells from that sample were used for TCR beta sequencing. Genomic DNA was extracted from the blood cell samples with the Qiagen DNeasy Blood Extraction Kit. For CDR1 and CDR2, the germline V gene (reference sequence) lists LNHNV and YYDKDF. Ends trimmed: V by 1 base, J by 8 bases; bases unmatched to a gene: 5. The CDR3 spans 14 residues, from the cysteine through the phenylalanine. Of all the DNA, just the CDR3 is kept, 42 bases in frame from base 1.

The chain links TRBV15 with TRBJ2-1; 7 central nucleotides agree with TRBD2. Sequenced material: PBMCs. This sequence was found in a man younger than 35 in good health and CMV-seronegative. The CDR3 corresponds to CATSRAGRSDEQFF. The DNA is as follows: TGTGCCACCAGCAGAGCCGGGAGGTCCGATGAGCAGTTCTTC.